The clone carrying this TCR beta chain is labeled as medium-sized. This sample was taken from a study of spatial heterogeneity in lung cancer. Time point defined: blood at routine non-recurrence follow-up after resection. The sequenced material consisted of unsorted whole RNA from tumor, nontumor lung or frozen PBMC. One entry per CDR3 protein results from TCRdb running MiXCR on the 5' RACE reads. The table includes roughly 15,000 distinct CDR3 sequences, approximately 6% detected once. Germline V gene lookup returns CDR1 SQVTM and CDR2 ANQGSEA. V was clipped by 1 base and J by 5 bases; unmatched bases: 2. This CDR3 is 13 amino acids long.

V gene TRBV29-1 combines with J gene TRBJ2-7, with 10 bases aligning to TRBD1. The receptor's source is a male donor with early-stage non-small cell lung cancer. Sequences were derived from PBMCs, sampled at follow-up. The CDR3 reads CSVEADRGHEQYF. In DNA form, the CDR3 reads TGCAGCGTTGAAGCAGACAGGGGGCACGAGCAGTACTTC.